These 24 T cell receptor beta chains were all obtained from the same sample, sequenced in a study of cytomegalovirus exposure and HLA in healthy donors. Data came from immunoSEQ multiplex PCR; TCRdb stores just in-frame clones and leaves some out. The sample lists 150,000 to 180,000 clones, about 86% occurring once. Specimen: PBMCs. Every receptor here comes from a man between 18 and 35 years old in good health and CMV-seropositive.

The V call is TRBV4-3, the J call TRBJ1-6; tentatively, D is TRBD1 (5 bases). This CDR3 is built from 16 residues. The V and J ends lost 0 bases and 1 base respectively, with 7 bases between them. Germline V gene lookup returns CDR1 LGHNA and CDR2 YSLEER. CDR3: CASSQDRGSYNSPLHF. The CDR3, as DNA: TGCGCCAGCAGCCAAGATCGGGGGTCCTATAATTCACCCCTCCACTTT.

The genes are TRBV5-1 and TRBJ2-7, with a weak D call TRBD1 (6 bases). The CDR3 has 16 amino acids. Germline CDR1 and CDR2: SGHRS and YFSETQ. V gave up 5 bases and J gave up 0 bases, with 18 bases separating them. As DNA, the CDR3 is TGCGCCAGCAGTCTCCCCGTGACAGGTCGCTCCTACGAGCAGTACTTC. Translated: CASSLPVTGRSYEQYF.

This clone has only one observation. The DNA for the CDR3 is TGTGCCACCAGCAGAGAGGGACAGGGTGGCTACGAGCAGTACTTC. Its protein is CATSREGQGGYEQYF. V is TRBV15 and J is TRBJ2-7, with TRBD1 identical over 9 bases. The V gene end was trimmed by 0 bases and the J gene end by 3 bases; junction bases not matched to a gene: 3. The CDR3 consists of 15 residues. Per germline, CDR1 LNHNV and CDR2 YYDKDF (reference sequence).

This clone occurred a few times. The V and J genes are TRBV7-2 and TRBJ1-6; D is perhaps TRBD1 (6 bases). The CDR3 has 12 residues. Germline V gene data show CDR1 as SGHTA and CDR2 as FQGNSA. DNA of the CDR3: TGTGCTGACAGGACAGATAATTCACCCCTCCACTTT. Translated, it gives CADRTDNSPLHF.

The chain carries TRBV9 and TRBJ1-4; the match to TRBD1 covers 7 bases. CDR3 length: 15 residues. V gave up 0 bases and J gave up 7 bases; unmatched junction bases: 6. CDR1 SGDLS and CDR2 YYNGEE come from the germline V gene. The DNA of the CDR3 is TGTGCCAGCAGCGTAGACGAGACAGGGTTTGAAAAACTGTTTTTT. Residues: CASSVDETGFEKLFF. The full variable domain, with the rest looked up from reference TRBV9 and TRBJ1-4, is DSGVTQTPKHLITATGQRVTLRCSPRSGDLSVYWYQQSLDQGLQFLIQYYNGEERAKGNILERFSAQQFPDLHSELNLSSLELGDSALYFCASSVDETGFEKLFFGSGTQLSVL.

In DNA, the CDR3 is TGTGCCAGCAGCGTAGATAGCGGGAGCTCCTACGAGCAGTACTTC. Amino acid sequence: CASSVDSGSSYEQYF. This chain joins TRBV9 and TRBJ2-7; 9 positions match TRBD2. Germline V gene sequence: CDR1 SGDLS, CDR2 YYNGEE. The CDR3 sequence is 15 residues long. J gave up 0 bases and V 0 bases, and 1 base lay outside the gene matches.

This clone was detected only once. The rearrangement uses TRBV19 and TRBJ1-2; TRBD1 matches at 7 bases. The CDR3 is 14 amino acids. Per the germline V gene, CDR1 is LNHDA and CDR2 is SQIVND (reference sequence). With V trimmed by 5 bases and J by 0 bases, 3 bases remained unmatched. The CDR3 loop reads CASSRDRANYGYTF. CDR3 DNA: TGTGCCAGTAGTCGGGACAGAGCTAACTATGGCTACACCTTC.

The DNA of the CDR3 is TGTGCCAGCAGCTTAAGGACAAATAATCCCTACAATGAGCAGTTCTTC. Encoded protein: CASSLRTNNPYNEQFF. The rearrangement uses TRBV7-6 and TRBJ2-1, with D possibly TRBD1 on 5 matching bases. The CDR3 contains 16 residues. Germline CDR1 reads SGHVS; CDR2 reads FNYEAQ. V lost 2 bases and J 2 bases, leaving 13 bases between the germline ends.

The genes are TRBV5-4 and TRBJ1-2; 10 bases map to TRBD1. The ends lost 6 bases at V and 4 bases at J; junction bases unmatched: 12. The germline V gene encodes CDR1 SGHNT and CDR2 YYREEE (reference sequence). CDR3 length: 16 amino acids. CDR3 region: CASTWWSDRGVYGYTF. DNA of the CDR3: TGTGCCAGCACCTGGTGGTCGGACAGGGGGGTCTATGGCTACACCTTC.

This clone was counted a few times. The chain employs TRBV5-1 and TRBJ1-2; D is perhaps TRBD1 (6 bases). The CDR3 is 14 amino acids. V shed 3 bases and J shed 4 bases, with 13 bases lying between them. The germline CDR1 and CDR2 sequences are SGHRS and YFSETQ. Here the CDR3 DNA reads TGCGCCAGCAGCTCGAGGGGGGGTTCCTATGGCTACACCTTC. This gives the protein CASSSRGGSYGYTF.

The chain recombines TRBV5-1 with TRBJ2-2; 12 bases are shared with TRBD2. The CDR3 has 17 residues. Germline V gene lookup returns CDR1 SGHRS and CDR2 YFSETQ. After removal of 4 bases from V and 6 bases from J, the junction contained 10 bases not matched to a gene. The CDR3 DNA is TGCGCCAGCAGCCCTCTAGGACTAGCGGGATCGGCCGGGGAGCTGTTTTTT. Residues: CASSPLGLAGSAGELFF. The variable domain in full, with the rest retrieved from reference TRBV5-1 and TRBJ2-2, is KAGVTQTPRYLIKTRGQQVTLSCSPISGHRSVSWYQQTPGQGLQFLFEYFSETQRNKGNFPGRFSGRQFSNSRSEMNVSTLELGDSALYLCASSPLGLAGSAGELFFGEGSRLTVL.

CDR3 amino acids: CASSRFRGKYEQYF. The CDR3 DNA sequence: TGTGCCAGCAGCAGGTTCAGGGGAAAGTACGAGCAGTACTTC. The genes are TRBV21-1 and TRBJ2-7; TRBD1 is the table's D call, not checked against the DNA. TRBV21-1 is a recognized pseudogene. CDR3 length equals 14 residues.

The CDR3 nucleotides read TGCGCCAGCAGCCGCGGGACAGGGGGTAGCTATGGCTACACCTTC. Encoded protein: CASSRGTGGSYGYTF. The chain uses TRBV5-1 and TRBJ1-2; 11 bases line up with TRBD1. The CDR3 extends over 15 amino acids. J was trimmed by 4 bases and V by 4 bases; bases with no gene match: 6. Germline lookup yields CDR1 SGHRS and CDR2 YFSETQ.

V usage is TRBV11-2 and J usage is TRBJ2-1; 9 nucleotides agree with TRBD2. The germline V gene encodes CDR1 SGHAT and CDR2 FQNNGV. CDR3 length: 16 amino acids. Trimming took 4 bases from V and 6 from J; bases not matched to a gene: 10. CDR3 loop: CASSSEAGTSINEQFF. CDR3 nucleotide sequence: TGTGCCAGCAGCTCAGAAGCCGGGACTAGCATCAATGAGCAGTTCTTC.

The gene calls are TRBV18 and TRBJ1-4; D is ambiguous. Germline CDR1 is KGHSH and CDR2 is LQKENI. V lost 2 bases, J lost 4 bases, and 8 bases lay in between. The CDR3 consists of 14 residues. The CDR3 DNA sequence: TGTGCCAGCTCACCAGGCACGAATAATGAAAAACTGTTTTTT. It codes for CASSPGTNNEKLFF.

CDR3 in DNA: TGTGCCAGCAGTTACCGGTATTCAGGGGGTGCCGGGGAGCTGTTTTTT. Residues: CASSYRYSGGAGELFF. The V and J genes are TRBV6-5 and TRBJ2-2, with 7 bases lining up with TRBD1. From germline, CDR1 is MNHEY and CDR2 SVGAGI. CDR3 size: 16 residues. The junction had 9 bases not matched to a gene; V was cut back by 2 bases and J by 6 bases.

The chain combines TRBV5-1 with TRBJ2-7, with 7 bases matching TRBD2. V dropped 4 bases and J dropped 0; count of bases not matched to a gene: 7. CDR3 length: 15 amino acids. Germline V gene lookup returns CDR1 SGHRS and CDR2 YFSETQ. CDR3 residues: CASSVAGGSSYEQYF. CDR3 in DNA: TGCGCCAGCAGCGTGGCCGGGGGGAGCTCCTACGAGCAGTACTTC.

The V and J genes are TRBV25-1 and TRBJ1-1; TRBD1 might be the D (5 bases). V lost 5 bases and J 4 bases, leaving 17 bases between the germline ends. From germline, CDR1 is MGHDK and CDR2 SYGVNS. CDR3 length: 15 amino acids. The CDR3 DNA reads TGTGCCAGCAGTCGGTCGGCAGGGTGGGGCACTGAAGCTTTCTTT. The encoded protein is CASSRSAGWGTEAFF.

This chain connects TRBV27 to TRBJ2-3; TRBD2 aligns across 10 bases. The CDR3 consists of 17 residues. Germline V gene lookup returns CDR1 MNHEY and CDR2 SMNVEV (reference sequence). The junction had 13 bases not matched to a gene; V was cut back by 8 bases and J by 2 bases. Here the CDR3 reads CASGVSGRNPITDTQYF. CDR3 sequence (DNA): TGTGCCAGCGGCGTTAGCGGGAGGAACCCAATCACAGATACGCAGTATTTT.

The chain employs TRBV6-1 and TRBJ2-1; TRBD2 agrees at 7 bases. Germline trimming cut 6 bases from V and 6 bases from J; bases unmatched to any gene: 11. Germline V gene sequence: CDR1 MNHNS, CDR2 SASEGT. The CDR3 covers 15 residues. The CDR3 DNA sequence: TGTGCCAGCAGGGGTTTTTCGCGGGAGCTCAATGAGCAGTTCTTC. Translation: CASRGFSRELNEQFF.

V is TRBV19 and J is TRBJ2-2; 15 bases are shared with TRBD2. Germline trimming cut 4 bases from V and 6 bases from J; bases unmatched to any gene: 6. Germline V CDR1 and CDR2: LNHDA, SQIVND (reference sequence). The CDR3 length is 17 residues. The DNA of the CDR3 is TGTGCCAGTAGTACACGGACTAGCGGGAGGGTTCCCGGGGAGCTGTTTTTT. It encodes CASSTRTSGRVPGELFF.

This CDR3 is CASSGGRKDEQYF. The CDR3 nucleotides are TGTGCCAGTAGTGGCGGGAGGAAGGACGAGCAGTACTTC. V and J are TRBV19 and TRBJ2-7; 8 bases match TRBD2. The CDR3 totals 13 residues. Trimming cost V 5 bases and J 5 bases; bases outside gene matches: 5. Germline CDR1 reads LNHDA; CDR2 reads SQIVND (reference sequence).

The rearrangement links TRBV10-3 to TRBJ1-1, with a tentative D call TRBD1 (6 bases). This CDR3 contains 14 residues. Germline assignment: CDR1 ENHRY and CDR2 SYGVKD. The ends were cut back, 3 bases at V and 3 bases at J, with 11 bases in the middle. CDR3 nucleotides: TGTGCCATCAGTGAACTTGAGGGGGACACTGAAGCTTTCTTT. It encodes CAISELEGDTEAFF.

The rearrangement links TRBV9 to TRBJ2-1; 11 bases map to TRBD2. The length of the CDR3 is 18 residues. Per germline, CDR1 SGDLS and CDR2 YYNGEE. The trim removed 0 bases at V and 3 bases at J, leaving 8 bases unmatched. CDR3 amino acids: CASSVERLAGGLYNEQFF. The CDR3 coding sequence is TGTGCCAGCAGCGTAGAAAGGCTAGCGGGAGGCCTCTACAATGAGCAGTTCTTC.